The T cell receptor (beta chain) under discussion was sequenced for a study of prognosis after radiotherapy for stage I lung cancer. V was cut by 3 bases and J by 3 bases, with 12 bases left in between. The CDR3 covers 15 residues. Germline lookup yields CDR1 KGHSH and CDR2 LQKENI. Amplicons of TCR beta CDR3 were generated from genomic DNA by two-round multiplex PCR. Primers were specific to each TRBV and TRBJ gene in first-round PCR. TCRdb recomputed calls from the multiplex PCR reads with MiXCR, one row per CDR3 protein. The sample carries some 24,000 distinct CDR3 sequences, 35% to 40% recorded once. This clonotype was observed at least ten times.

The sample in question was PBMCs, obtained before or after stereotactic body radiation therapy (not recorded which). The V gene is TRBV18, the J gene TRBJ1-5; D is perhaps TRBD1 (6 bases). The clonotype was recovered from a donor over 45 with non-small cell lung cancer. The CDR3 protein is CASSPTGSPNQPQHF. CDR3 bases: TGTGCCAGCTCACCTACAGGGAGCCCCAATCAGCCCCAGCATTTT.